One sample yielded the 14 T cell receptor beta chains listed below, sequenced in a study of neurological immune-mediated disorders. One entry per CDR3 protein results from TCRdb running MiXCR on the 5' RACE reads. The table includes approximately 19,000 distinct CDR3 sequences, 7.5% detected once. Sequencing was performed on CD8+ T cells from blood. The receptors were gathered from a woman aged 25 to 39 with HTLV-1-associated myelopathy (HAM/TSP).

Many counts were recorded for this clonotype. CDR3 residues: CSATTGRSYEQYF. CDR3 nucleotides: TGCAGTGCTACGACAGGGAGATCCTACGAGCAGTACTTC. The chain has TRBV20-1 and TRBJ2-7, with TRBD1 matching over 7 bases. Germline V gives CDR1 DFQATT, CDR2 SNEGSKA (reference sequence). The CDR3 is made up of 13 amino acids. Losses at the gene ends were 4 bases for V and 1 base for J; bases not matched to a gene: 4.

This clonotype showed up many times. The J gene is TRBJ2-2, the V gene TRBV20-1; 10 positions agree with TRBD1. The germline CDR1 and CDR2 sequences are DFQATT and SNEGSKA (reference sequence). Trimming removed 3 bases from V and 6 bases from J; junction bases left unmatched: 7. The CDR3 is 15 residues long. The CDR3 protein is CSASDWDRGPGELFF. In DNA form, the CDR3 reads TGCAGTGCTAGCGACTGGGACAGGGGTCCCGGGGAGCTGTTTTTT.

This clonotype was seen ten or more times. This rearrangement joins TRBV27 to TRBJ2-7; D is possibly TRBD1 or TRBD2 (6 bases each). CDR1 and CDR2 (germline): MNHEY, SMNVEV (reference sequence). CDR3 length: 12 amino acids. Trimming shortened V by 4 bases and J by 6 bases, and 10 bases separated the two germline ends. Here the CDR3 reads CASSSGGREQYF. The CDR3 coding sequence is TGTGCCAGCAGTTCTGGGGGGCGCGAGCAGTACTTC.

This clonotype was counted many times. The chain carries TRBV7-9 and TRBJ2-7, with D tentatively TRBD1 (6 bases). Germline V gives CDR1 SEHNR, CDR2 FQNEAQ (reference sequence). V lost 4 bases, J lost 4 bases, and 8 bases lay in between. This CDR3 spans 12 amino acids. The CDR3 protein is CASSSQGYEQYF. CDR3 in DNA: TGTGCCAGCAGCTCACAGGGATACGAGCAGTACTTC. Supplemented by reference TRBV7-9 and TRBJ2-7, the full variable domain reads DTGVSQNPRHKITKRGQNVTFRCDPISEHNRLYWYRQTLGQGPEFLTYFQNEAQLEKSRLLSDRFSAERPKGSFSTLEIQRTEQGDSAMYLCASSSQGYEQYFGPGTRLTVT.

The rearrangement links TRBV7-6 to TRBJ2-2, with D perhaps matching TRBD2 (7 bases). The V gene lost 3 bases and the J gene lost 4 bases, with 12 bases spanning the gap. The germline gives CDR1 SGHVS, CDR2 FNYEAQ. The CDR3 covers 15 residues. As DNA, the CDR3 is TGTGCCAGCAGCTTCGGGGGGCGCGGCACCGGGGAGCTGTTTTTT. It encodes CASSFGGRGTGELFF.

This clonotype was picked up a small number of times. The genes are TRBV6-4 and TRBJ2-1; 8 bases align to TRBD2. Germline CDR1 and CDR2: MRHNA and SNTAGT. V was clipped by 0 bases and J by 5 bases; unmatched bases: 3. The CDR3 length is 15 residues. The CDR3 loop reads CASSDSAGGNNEQFF. Written as DNA, the CDR3 is TGTGCCAGCAGTGACTCTGCGGGGGGAAACAATGAGCAGTTCTTC.

This clonotype has ten or more counts. The V call is TRBV12-3 or TRBV12-4, the J call TRBJ1-1, with 8 bases that match TRBD1. There are 14 residues in the CDR3. J was trimmed by 5 bases and V by 6 bases; bases with no gene match: 8. The CDR3 DNA follows: TGTGCCAGCAGACCCCTACAGGGGGGTACTGAAGCTTTCTTT. Protein: CASRPLQGGTEAFF.

This clonotype was recorded many times. J is TRBJ1-1 and V is TRBV20-1; maybe TRBD1 (6 bases). CDR3 length equals 15 residues. Looked up from germline, CDR1 is DFQATT and CDR2 is SNEGSKA (reference sequence). CDR3 region: CAATAGGRLNTEAFF. The CDR3 region has the DNA TGCGCGGCAACCGCTGGGGGCAGGTTGAACACTGAAGCTTTCTTT.

This clonotype occurred many times. This CDR3 reads CASFAGTGFHEQFF. The CDR3 DNA reads as TGTGCCAGCTTCGCCGGGACAGGGTTCCATGAGCAGTTCTTC. The rearrangement uses TRBV5-6 and TRBJ2-1, with 9 positions matching TRBD1. The CDR3 is 14 amino acids. V shed 7 bases and J 8 bases; nucleotides not matched to a gene: 10. Germline V gene lookup returns CDR1 SGHDT and CDR2 YYEEEE.

This clonotype was recorded at least ten times. The chain is built from TRBV20-1 and TRBJ2-1; 8 nucleotides match TRBD2. Trimming took 0 bases from V and 3 from J; bases not matched to a gene: 13. CDR3 size: 18 residues. Looked up from germline, CDR1 is DFQATT and CDR2 is SNEGSKA (reference sequence). The CDR3 here is CSARDSGRGGFDYNEQFF. The CDR3 nucleotides read TGCAGTGCTAGAGATTCGGGCCGGGGGGGCTTTGACTACAATGAGCAGTTCTTC.

This clonotype was found many times. The chain recombines TRBV7-9 with TRBJ2-2; 8 bases line up with TRBD1. The germline gives CDR1 SEHNR, CDR2 FQNEAQ (reference sequence). The CDR3 is 16 amino acids. J gave up 5 bases and V 5 bases, and 10 bases lay outside the gene matches. This CDR3 reads CASSPRAGGGTGELFF. DNA for the CDR3: TGTGCCAGCAGCCCCAGGGCAGGGGGCGGAACCGGGGAGCTGTTTTTT.

This clonotype came up many times. The genes are TRBV5-1 and TRBJ2-7, with D unclear. V was cut by 2 bases and J by 2 bases, with 14 bases left in between. CDR1 is SGHRS, CDR2 YFSETQ, per germline. CDR3 size: 15 residues. CDR3 DNA: TGCGCCAGCAGCTTCACACGGACGGTAACCTACGAGCAGTACTTC. Its translation is CASSFTRTVTYEQYF.

Many counts were recorded for this clonotype. This chain uses TRBV29-1 with TRBJ2-1; D gene unclear. Looked up from germline, CDR1 is SQVTM and CDR2 is ANQGSEA. Trimming took 3 bases from V and 1 from J, leaving 4 bases between them. There are 12 residues in the CDR3. In DNA form, the CDR3 reads TGCAGCGTTGAGCGTTCCTACAATGAGCAGTTCTTC. Translating it yields CSVERSYNEQFF.

This clonotype has at least ten counts. This sequence joins TRBV7-8 and TRBJ1-2; TRBD1 matches 7 bases. Germline CDR1 is SGHVS and CDR2 is FQNEAQ. J lost 8 bases, V lost 1 base, and 22 bases had no gene match. This CDR3 is built from 19 residues. The CDR3 protein is CASSLDFMGRTRGREGYTF. Written as DNA, the CDR3 is TGTGCCAGCAGCTTAGACTTTATGGGCCGAACGAGGGGGCGCGAGGGCTACACCTTC. The full variable domain, completed using reference TRBV7-8 and TRBJ1-2, is GAGVSQSPRYKVAKRGQDVALRCDPISGHVSLFWYQQALGQGPEFLTYFQNEAQLDKSGLPSDRFFAERPEGSVSTLKIQRTQQEDSAVYLCASSLDFMGRTRGREGYTFGSGTRLTVV.